This is a list of T cell receptor beta chains from one sample in a study of human thymus T cells. Repertoires were generated with immunoSEQ multiplex PCR, while TCRdb's copy carries only in-frame clones and drops some. In the table there are 54,000 or so clones, approximately 93% of which are singletons. Sequencing input: blood. The receptors come from a boy under two years old with a congenital heart defect but otherwise immunologically healthy. The CDR3 runs from the conserved cysteine through the conserved F or W. Fields, in order: V gene, clone size, D gene, J gene, CDR3 DNA, CDR3 protein. A D gene is named only where the DNA matches it firmly. Clone size is shown for a subset of rows, as once, few, many or a class of expanded clone.

V gene: TRBV30; clone size: few; D gene: -; J gene: TRBJ1-1; CDR3 DNA: TGTGCCTGGCTAGTTAGGGGTTGGACTGAAGCTTTCTTT; CDR3 protein: CAWLVRGWTEAFF
V gene: TRBV4-1; clone size: -; D gene: TRBD1; J gene: TRBJ2-5; CDR3 DNA: TGCGCCAGCAGCCGAGACAGGGGGCAGAAAGAGACCCAGTACTTC; CDR3 protein: CASSRDRGQKETQYF
V gene: TRBV25-1; clone size: -; D gene: -; J gene: TRBJ2-3; CDR3 DNA: TGTGCCAGCAGTGAATCCAGACCTAGCACAGATACGCAGTATTTT; CDR3 protein: CASSESRPSTDTQYF
V gene: TRBV27; clone size: -; D gene: -; J gene: TRBJ2-7; CDR3 DNA: TGTGCCAGCAGTCCGAGGGCAGGCAGAATCTACGAGCAGTACTTC; CDR3 protein: CASSPRAGRIYEQYF
V gene: TRBV6-4; clone size: -; D gene: -; J gene: TRBJ2-2; CDR3 DNA: TGTGCCAGCAGTTTTTCGAACACCGGGGAGCTGTTTTTT; CDR3 protein: CASSFSNTGELFF
V gene: TRBV5-1; clone size: -; D gene: TRBD1; J gene: TRBJ2-7; CDR3 DNA: TGCGCCAGCAGGACCGGACAGGGCTACGAGCAGTACTTC; CDR3 protein: CASRTGQGYEQYF
V gene: TRBV4-1; clone size: -; D gene: -; J gene: TRBJ2-1; CDR3 DNA: TGCGCCAGCAGCCAAGATCGGCAGGTTGGGGGTGAGCAGTTCTTC; CDR3 protein: CASSQDRQVGGEQFF
V gene: TRBV6-5; clone size: -; D gene: -; J gene: TRBJ1-1; CDR3 DNA: TGTGCCAGCAGTTTCGGGACGGCGGGTGAAGCTTTCTTT; CDR3 protein: CASSFGTAGEAFF
V gene: TRBV6-9; clone size: -; D gene: -; J gene: TRBJ2-7; CDR3 DNA: TGTGCCAGCAGTTCCCCGGGACGACCGGGCGAGCAGTACTTC; CDR3 protein: CASSSPGRPGEQYF
V gene: TRBV5-1; clone size: -; D gene: -; J gene: TRBJ2-5; CDR3 DNA: TGCGCCAGCAGCTCACCCCCGGGGGAGACCCAGTACTTC; CDR3 protein: CASSSPPGETQYF
V gene: TRBV27; clone size: -; D gene: TRBD1; J gene: TRBJ1-6; CDR3 DNA: TGTGCCAGCAGTTCAGGGGGCCACTATAATTCACCCCTCCACTTT; CDR3 protein: CASSSGGHYNSPLHF
V gene: TRBV30; clone size: -; D gene: -; J gene: TRBJ1-5; CDR3 DNA: TGTGCCTGGAGTGTGGGGGCGGGCCAGCCCCAGCATTTT; CDR3 protein: CAWSVGAGQPQHF
V gene: TRBV28; clone size: -; D gene: -; J gene: TRBJ1-4; CDR3 DNA: TGTGCCAGCAGTTTAGCGGAGACAACAACTAATGAAAAACTGTTTTTT; CDR3 protein: CASSLAETTTNEKLFF
V gene: TRBV10-3; clone size: -; D gene: -; J gene: TRBJ2-1; CDR3 DNA: TGTGCCACCACCATAGCCTCTTCCTACAATGAGCAGTTCTTC; CDR3 protein: CATTIASSYNEQFF
V gene: TRBV11-2; clone size: -; D gene: -; J gene: TRBJ1-1; CDR3 DNA: TGTGCCAGCAGCTTACTGCAGGGGCAGAACACTGAAGCTTTCTTT; CDR3 protein: CASSLLQGQNTEAFF
V gene: TRBV11-2; clone size: -; D gene: -; J gene: TRBJ2-3; CDR3 DNA: TGTGCCAGCAGCTTAGATCGGGGGAAGGCAGATACGCAGTATTTT; CDR3 protein: CASSLDRGKADTQYF
V gene: TRBV6-5; clone size: -; D gene: TRBD2; J gene: TRBJ2-7; CDR3 DNA: TGTGCCAGCAGTGGCCGGACTAGCGGGACCTACGAGCAGTACTTC; CDR3 protein: CASSGRTSGTYEQYF
V gene: TRBV11-3; clone size: -; D gene: -; J gene: TRBJ2-2; CDR3 DNA: TGTGCCAGCAGCTTTACCAGGGGTAACGGGGAGCTGTTTTTT; CDR3 protein: CASSFTRGNGELFF
V gene: TRBV10-3; clone size: -; D gene: -; J gene: TRBJ2-7; CDR3 DNA: TGTGCCATCACTGCAGCCTACTCCTACGAGCAGTACTTC; CDR3 protein: CAITAAYSYEQYF
V gene: TRBV6-1; clone size: -; D gene: -; J gene: TRBJ1-1; CDR3 DNA: TGTGCCAGCAGTGAAGCGGCGAGGGCCGAAGCTTTCTTT; CDR3 protein: CASSEAARAEAFF
V gene: TRBV29-1; clone size: -; D gene: TRBD1; J gene: TRBJ1-2; CDR3 DNA: TGCAGCGTTGTGTGGCAGGGGGATGGCTACACCTTC; CDR3 protein: CSVVWQGDGYTF